A single sample is the source of the 23 T cell receptor beta chains below, sequenced in a study of cytomegalovirus exposure and HLA in healthy donors. The primer mix had 60 Vbeta and 13 Jbeta primers. Some clones are missing from TCRdb's copy, which holds only in-frame ones; the method was immunoSEQ multiplex PCR. The sample carries approximately 100,000 clones, around 65% recorded once. Sequenced input: PBMCs. All receptors come from a woman aged 45 to 65 in good health and CMV-seronegative.

This clone has only a few counts. The chain links TRBV4-1 to TRBJ1-3; D call uncertain. Germline V gene data show CDR1 as MGHRA and CDR2 as YSYEKL. The germline V and J ends were trimmed by 2 bases and 0 bases, with 11 bases remaining between them. This CDR3 is 16 amino acids long. The CDR3 sequence: CASSQPLSFSGNTIYF. CDR3 nucleotide sequence: TGCGCCAGCAGCCAACCGCTAAGCTTCTCTGGAAACACCATATATTTT.

This clone was seen just once. V usage is TRBV21-1 and J usage is TRBJ2-5; TRBD2, the table's D call, was not compared with the DNA. TRBV21-1 is designated a pseudogene. This CDR3 contains 17 residues. Here the CDR3 reads CASIILGLAGGPETQYF. CDR3 nucleotide sequence: TGTGCCAGCATCATACTCGGACTAGCGGGGGGCCCGGAGACCCAGTACTTC.

Written as DNA, the CDR3 is TGTGCCAGCAGAAGGACAGGGTTCGACAATGAGCAGTTCTTC. It specifies CASRRTGFDNEQFF. The gene calls are TRBV2 and TRBJ2-1, with 8 bases matching TRBD1. Germline V gene sequence: CDR1 SNHLY, CDR2 FYNNEI. The V segment lost 6 bases and the J segment 5 bases; nucleotides outside the gene matches: 6. The CDR3 contains 14 residues.

This chain joins TRBV6-1 and TRBJ2-7, with 12 bases fitting TRBD1. The junction had 5 bases not matched to a gene; V was cut back by 5 bases and J by 6 bases. CDR3 length: 14 amino acids. Germline V gene sequence: CDR1 MNHNS, CDR2 SASEGT. In DNA form, the CDR3 reads TGTGCCAGCAGTAGCCGGGACAGGGGGCGCGAGCAGTACTTC. It specifies CASSSRDRGREQYF.

This clone turned up a few times. The V gene is TRBV4-3, the J gene TRBJ2-3; 10 bases match TRBD2. The ends lost 5 bases at V and 5 bases at J; junction bases unmatched: 16. Germline V lookup: CDR1 LGHNA, CDR2 YSLEER. CDR3 length equals 18 residues. CDR3 coding DNA: TGCGCCAGCAGCATGAGCGTACTAGCGGGACATACAGGAGATACGCAGTATTTT. This gives the protein CASSMSVLAGHTGDTQYF.

This clone occurred a few times. This rearrangement joins TRBV7-2 to TRBJ2-3; D is perhaps TRBD1 (6 bases). The CDR3 is made up of 13 amino acids. V shed 5 bases and J shed 7 bases, with 13 bases lying between them. Germline-derived CDR1 and CDR2 are SGHTA and FQGNSA. The CDR3 bases are TGTGCCAGCAGCACCGGGACACGCAATACGCAGTATTTT. Amino acids: CASSTGTRNTQYF.

This clone was detected only a few times. The CDR3 sequence is CASSRQGLLNTGELFF. The CDR3 nucleotides are TGTGCCAGTAGTCGTCAGGGCCTCCTGAACACCGGGGAGCTGTTTTTT. V usage is TRBV19 and J usage is TRBJ2-2, with D possibly matching TRBD1 (5 bases). The length of the CDR3 is 16 residues. V lost 5 bases and J 1 base, leaving 14 bases between the germline ends. Looked up from germline, CDR1 is LNHDA and CDR2 is SQIVND (reference sequence).

The genes are TRBV20-1 and TRBJ2-3, with D hard to call. V lost 5 bases and J lost 3, with 6 bases in between. The CDR3 contains 11 residues. In germline, CDR1 is DFQATT, CDR2 SNEGSKA (reference sequence). The DNA of the CDR3 is TGCAGTGCTCAGGCGACAGATACGCAGTATTTT. Encoded protein: CSAQATDTQYF.

V is TRBV27 and J is TRBJ2-2; possible D gene TRBD1, 5 bases. The V gene lost 2 bases and the J gene lost 7 bases, with 14 bases spanning the gap. Per germline, CDR1 MNHEY and CDR2 SMNVEV (reference sequence). The length of the CDR3 is 15 residues. CDR3 residues: CASSLVAGFSGELFF. The CDR3 DNA follows: TGTGCCAGCAGTTTAGTTGCAGGGTTTAGCGGGGAGCTGTTTTTT.

The V gene is TRBV18, the J gene TRBJ2-7; D is ambiguous. The CDR3 has 12 residues. Trimming shortened V by 0 bases and J by 3 bases, and 3 bases separated the two germline ends. Germline V gene data show CDR1 as KGHSH and CDR2 as LQKENI. The DNA of the CDR3 is TGTGCCAGCTCACCACCCAGCTACGAGCAGTACTTC. Its protein is CASSPPSYEQYF.

The rearrangement joins TRBV5-4 to TRBJ1-2, with 9 nucleotides matching TRBD1. The germline CDR1 and CDR2 sequences are SGHNT and YYREEE (reference sequence). Unmatched junction bases numbered 9, after V lost 4 bases and J lost 5 bases. This CDR3 is built from 15 residues. Here the CDR3 DNA reads TGTGCCAGCAGCCCATATGGGGACAGGGTGTATGGCTACACCTTC. Its translation is CASSPYGDRVYGYTF.

This clone was found a few times. The genes are TRBV7-9 and TRBJ2-3; 8 nucleotides agree with TRBD2. CDR1 is SEHNR and CDR2 is FQNEAQ in the germline V gene (reference sequence). CDR3 length: 15 amino acids. The J segment lost 5 bases and the V segment lost 5 bases, leaving 9 bases of the junction unmatched. The CDR3 spells CASSPQAGVIDTQYF. CDR3 DNA: TGTGCCAGCAGCCCCCAAGCGGGAGTGATAGATACGCAGTATTTT.

The V call is TRBV2, the J call TRBJ2-3; 11 nucleotides align to TRBD2. This CDR3 is built from 15 residues. The trim removed 7 bases at V and 1 base at J, leaving 4 bases unmatched. CDR1 SNHLY and CDR2 FYNNEI come from the germline V gene. The CDR3 DNA follows: TGTGCCAGCACGGTACTAGCGGGAGGCACAGATACGCAGTATTTT. Residues: CASTVLAGGTDTQYF.

The chain is built from TRBV10-1 and TRBJ2-1, with 10 bases aligning to TRBD2. The CDR3 totals 19 residues. Trimming took 6 bases from V and 0 from J; bases not matched to a gene: 14. Germline V CDR1 and CDR2: WNHNN, SYGVQD (reference sequence). This chain's CDR3 is CASSGGTSARHGSYNEQFF. Here the CDR3 DNA reads TGCGCCAGCAGCGGAGGGACTAGCGCCCGGCACGGCTCCTACAATGAGCAGTTCTTC.

This rearrangement joins TRBV9 to TRBJ2-7, with 10 nucleotides matching TRBD1. This CDR3 region has 15 residues. Germline V lookup: CDR1 SGDLS, CDR2 YYNGEE. After removal of 2 bases from V and 4 bases from J, the junction contained 6 bases not matched to a gene. CDR3 sequence reads: CASSVGTGDGYEQYF. In nucleotides, the CDR3 is TGTGCCAGCAGCGTCGGGACAGGGGACGGTTACGAGCAGTACTTC.

This clone was found a few times. This chain uses TRBV25-1 with TRBJ1-2; 8 bases fit TRBD1. The V segment lost 3 bases and the J segment 5 bases; nucleotides outside the gene matches: 8. Germline values: CDR1 MGHDK, CDR2 SYGVNS. CDR3 length: 15 residues. In DNA form, the CDR3 reads TGTGCCAGCAGTGACGATGGGACAGGAGGATATGGCTACACCTTC. The encoded protein is CASSDDGTGGYGYTF.

This clone was counted a few times. This chain uses TRBV30 with TRBJ1-1; D is possibly TRBD1 (5 bases). Germline loops: CDR1 GTSNPN, CDR2 SVGIG (reference sequence). CDR3 length equals 13 residues. Trimming stripped 0 bases from V and 2 bases from J, with 7 bases between. Here the CDR3 reads CAWSVQENTEAFF. In DNA, the CDR3 is TGTGCCTGGAGTGTACAGGAAAACACTGAAGCTTTCTTT.

The genes are TRBV7-9 and TRBJ2-7, with 7 bases fitting TRBD1. Germline-derived CDR1 and CDR2 are SEHNR and FQNEAQ (reference sequence). The V segment lost 5 bases and the J segment 5 bases; nucleotides outside the gene matches: 12. The CDR3 length is 15 residues. CDR3 DNA: TGTGCCAGCAGCCTGGGAACAGGGGAGTTCGACGAGCAGTACTTC. It yields the protein CASSLGTGEFDEQYF.

This chain joins TRBV9 and TRBJ2-2; 14 positions match TRBD2. CDR1 and CDR2 (germline): SGDLS, YYNGEE. V dropped 4 bases and J dropped 3; count of bases not matched to a gene: 11. CDR3 length: 19 residues. CDR3 loop: CASSPMDGTSGRDTGELFF. CDR3 nucleotides: TGTGCCAGCAGCCCAATGGACGGGACTAGCGGGAGAGACACCGGGGAGCTGTTTTTT.

V gene TRBV12-5 combines with J gene TRBJ2-5, with 7 bases lining up with TRBD2. Per the germline V gene, CDR1 is LGHNT and CDR2 is FRNRAP. After removal of 0 bases from V and 5 bases from J, the junction contained 12 bases not matched to a gene. The CDR3 contains 17 residues. DNA of the CDR3: TGTGCTAGTGGTTTGGTACAGGTGGGAGGGCCGGGGGAGACCCAGTACTTC. Protein sequence: CASGLVQVGGPGETQYF.

This clone was found a few times. DNA of the CDR3: TGTGCCAGCAGTCCACAGGGCGAGGTCAGCACAGATACGCAGTATTTT. It codes for CASSPQGEVSTDTQYF. This chain joins TRBV2 and TRBJ2-3; the D gene is possibly TRBD1 (6 bases). Germline CDR1 reads SNHLY; CDR2 reads FYNNEI. The CDR3 length is 16 residues. Between the trimmed V and J ends, which lost 5 bases and 0 bases, there was a span of 15 bases.

The CDR3 nucleotides read TGTGCCAGCAGTTACTCGAAAAGGAGCTCCTACAATGAGCAGTTCTTC. This sequence encodes CASSYSKRSSYNEQFF. This chain joins TRBV6-5 and TRBJ2-1; D unclear. V dropped 0 bases and J dropped 0 bases, with 9 bases sitting between them. The CDR3 extends over 16 amino acids. Per the germline V gene, CDR1 is MNHEY and CDR2 is SVGAGI.

The gene calls are TRBV27 and TRBJ2-7, with 7 bases fitting TRBD1. Germline CDR1 and CDR2: MNHEY and SMNVEV (reference sequence). V shed 3 bases, J shed 0 bases, and the junction held 2 bases outside the gene matches. The CDR3 is 14 amino acids. The CDR3 DNA sequence: TGTGCCAGCAGTTTCAGGGGGAGCTCCTACGAGCAGTACTTC. Its protein is CASSFRGSSYEQYF.